This T cell receptor beta chain was sequenced for a study of CD8 T cells in Susac syndrome. Whole-study findings and limits: It was acknowledged in the study that the number of individuals who were included in its TCR sequencing and HLA analysis was relatively small. The number of Susac-specific public clones found was approximately 17 in total CD8+ repertoires and a few in CD8+ TEMRA repertoires.

Under recently defined diagnostic criteria, the patients with Susac syndrome qualified as having definite or probable disease. Germline CDR1 is PRHDT and CDR2 is FYEKMQ (reference sequence). This CDR3 region has 14 residues. Trimming took 3 bases from V and 5 from J, leaving 11 bases between them. Reverse transcription used about 0.45 to 1 ug RNA and random hexamers. An immunoSEQ multiplex PCR amplified TCR beta CDR3 over 54 Vbeta and 13 Jbeta. TCRdb independently ran MiXCR on the immunoSEQ multiplex PCR reads; one entry per CDR3 protein. The table records approximately 190,000 distinct CDR3 sequences, 95% of them present only once. Turning to this clonotype: What it recognizes is unknown.

The rearrangement uses TRBV13 and TRBJ2-1; D possibly corresponds to TRBD1 (6 bases). The sample comprised CD8+ T cells from PBMCs. The clonotype was recovered from a human donor with Susac syndrome. The CDR3 DNA reads TGTGCCAGCAGCTTCAGGGACACTGACAATGAGCAGTTCTTC. Translated: CASSFRDTDNEQFF.